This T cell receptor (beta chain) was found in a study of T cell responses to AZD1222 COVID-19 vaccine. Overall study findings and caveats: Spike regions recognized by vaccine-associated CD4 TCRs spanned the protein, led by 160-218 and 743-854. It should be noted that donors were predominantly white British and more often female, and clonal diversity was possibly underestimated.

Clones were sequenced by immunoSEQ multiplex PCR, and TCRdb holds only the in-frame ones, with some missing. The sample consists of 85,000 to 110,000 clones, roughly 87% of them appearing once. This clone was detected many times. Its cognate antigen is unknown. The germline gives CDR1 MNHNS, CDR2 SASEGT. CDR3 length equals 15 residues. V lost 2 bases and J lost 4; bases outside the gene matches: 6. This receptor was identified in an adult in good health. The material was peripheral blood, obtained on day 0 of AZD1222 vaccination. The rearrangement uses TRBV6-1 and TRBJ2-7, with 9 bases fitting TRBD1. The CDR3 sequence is CASSEPGTGSYEQYF. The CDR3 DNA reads TGTGCCAGCAGTGAACCCGGGACAGGGTCATACGAGCAGTACTTC.